A single sample is the source of the 8 T cell receptor beta chains below, sequenced in a study of CXCR3-negative and CXCR3-positive naive CD8 T cells. 5' RACE with UMI labels generated the TRB cDNA libraries. TCRdb reprocessed the 5' RACE reads, keeping one entry per CDR3 protein, no DNA. Recorded for this sample: approximately 100,000 distinct CDR3 sequences. Sequenced sample: naive CXCR3- CD8+ T cells from blood. Subset noted: CD45RO-CCR7+CD27+CD95- naive CD8+ T cells lacking CXCR3 (TNR3-). These receptors were taken from a human donor in good health. Some clones in this sample may be carry-over from other donors' samples.

The genes are TRBV7-8 and TRBJ2-7. CDR3 length equals 14 residues. Per germline, CDR1 SGHVS and CDR2 FQNEAQ. The CDR3 loop is CASSPSGPSYEQYF.

The V and J genes are TRBV10-2 and TRBJ2-3; the TRBD2 assignment by TCRdb is unverifiable without DNA. CDR1 WSHSY and CDR2 SAAADI come from the germline V gene. The CDR3 is 14 residues long. CDR3 in amino acids: CASNSGGAPDTQYF.

The chain recombines TRBV3-1 with TRBJ2-6; checking the TCRdb D call of TRBD1 is not possible without DNA. The germline gives CDR1 LGHDT, CDR2 YNNKEL (reference sequence). CDR3 length: 18 residues. The CDR3: CASSQGPVPSSGANVLTF. Using reference TRBV3-1 and TRBJ2-6 for the parts outside the CDR3, the full variable domain is DTAVSQTPKYLVTQMGNDKSIKCEQNLGHDTMYWYKQDSKKFLKIMFSYNNKELIINETVPNRFSPKSPDKAHLNLHINSLELGDSAVYFCASSQGPVPSSGANVLTFGAGSRLTVL.

CDR3 protein: CASSLDEGAAYEQYF. This sequence joins TRBV7-3 and TRBJ2-7; there is no DNA to check the TCRdb D call of TRBD1. The CDR3 is 15 amino acids. CDR1 and CDR2 (germline): SGHTA, FQGTGA. Complete variable domain (other parts from reference TRBV7-3 and TRBJ2-7): GAGVSQTPSNKVTEKGKYVELRCDPISGHTALYWYRQSLGQGPEFLIYFQGTGAADDSGLPNDRFFAVRPEGSVSTLKIQRTERGDSAVYLCASSLDEGAAYEQYFGPGTRLTVT.

The chain's CDR3 is CASSLAEPMNTEAFF. V usage is TRBV7-9 and J usage is TRBJ1-1. Germline V gene data show CDR1 as SEHNR and CDR2 as FQNEAQ (reference sequence). The CDR3 runs to 15 residues. Together with reference TRBV7-9 and TRBJ1-1, the CDR3 gives the full variable domain: DTGVSQNPRHKITKRGQNVTFRCDPISEHNRLYWYRQTLGQGPEFLTYFQNEAQLEKSRLLSDRFSAERPKGSFSTLEIQRTEQGDSAMYLCASSLAEPMNTEAFFGQGTRLTVV.

The chain links TRBV28 to TRBJ2-1; TCRdb picks TRBD2, but there is no DNA to check that call. Germline assignment: CDR1 MDHEN and CDR2 SYDVKM. The CDR3 loop spans 16 amino acids. The CDR3 sequence is CASSSFIAGAVNEQFF.

V usage is TRBV5-5 and J usage is TRBJ2-2; the TRBD1 assignment by TCRdb is unverifiable without DNA. This CDR3 comprises 16 residues. CDR1 and CDR2 (germline): SGHKS, YYEKEE (reference sequence). CDR3 loop: CASSWASQGATGELFF.

The V call is TRBV5-4, the J call TRBJ2-2. The germline CDR1 and CDR2 sequences are SGHNT and YYREEE (reference sequence). The CDR3 is 15 amino acids. The CDR3: CASPTPIINTGELFF.